Reported below is one T cell receptor (beta chain). Its antigen is unknown. This entry belongs to a study of T cell responses to AZD1222 COVID-19 vaccine. Overall study: Pooling of second doses given at about 4 or about 12 weeks was done.

J was trimmed by 8 bases and V by 1 base; bases with no gene match: 11. The CDR3 runs to 15 residues. CDR1 and CDR2 from the germline V gene are SGHRS and YFSETQ. Regarding the study as a whole: Repertoires were obtained only post-peak T cell response. The CD4 TCRs associated with vaccination extended across spike and predominated at 160-218 and 743-854.

Data came from immunoSEQ multiplex PCR; TCRdb stores just in-frame clones and leaves some out. The table lists under 200,000 clones, over 85% of them singletons. Sample: peripheral blood, taken on day 0 of AZD1222 vaccination. The chain employs TRBV5-1 and TRBJ1-2; TRBD1 matches 7 bases. The sequence was collected from an adult in good health. The chain's CDR3 is CASSLKSPGQLGYTF. In DNA form, the CDR3 reads TGCGCCAGCAGCTTGAAGTCGCCGGGACAGCTAGGCTACACCTTC.